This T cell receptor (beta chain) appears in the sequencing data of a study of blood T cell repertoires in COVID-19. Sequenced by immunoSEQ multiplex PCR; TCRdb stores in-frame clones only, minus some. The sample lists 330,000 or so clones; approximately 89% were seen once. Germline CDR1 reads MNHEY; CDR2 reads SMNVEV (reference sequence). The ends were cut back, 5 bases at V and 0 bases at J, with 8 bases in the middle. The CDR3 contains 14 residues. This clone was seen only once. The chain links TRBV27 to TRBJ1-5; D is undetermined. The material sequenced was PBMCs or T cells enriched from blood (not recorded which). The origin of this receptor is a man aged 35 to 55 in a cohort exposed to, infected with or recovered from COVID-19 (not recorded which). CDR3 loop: CASSDTASNQPQHF. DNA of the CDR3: TGTGCCAGCAGTGACACGGCTAGCAATCAGCCCCAGCATTTT.